The clone carrying this TCR beta chain was seen only a few times. Its specificity is not known. This sample was taken from a study of beta chain features in type 1 diabetes. Study-level results: Lower insertion and higher deletion counts appeared at VDJ junctions in type 1 diabetes patients.

The sequenced template was cDNA made from the entire isolated RNA. Clones were sequenced by immunoSEQ multiplex PCR, and TCRdb holds only the in-frame ones, with some missing. The sample contains about half a million clones, roughly 11% of which appear only once. The CDR3 is 13 amino acids. Germline V gene sequence: CDR1 SGHRS, CDR2 YFSETQ. Trimming cost V 2 bases and J 13 bases; bases outside gene matches: 9. The chain couples TRBV5-1 to TRBJ2-1; 7 bases are a match to TRBD1. Source material: naive CD4+ T cells from blood. This receptor was obtained from a woman in her late teens or twenties in good health. The CDR3 coding sequence is TGCGCCAGCAGCTTTACAGGGGAAGGTTCCCAGTTCTTC. Protein product: CASSFTGEGSQFF.